These 28 T cell receptor beta chains were all obtained from the same sample, sequenced in a study of blood T cell repertoires in COVID-19. Data came from immunoSEQ multiplex PCR; TCRdb stores just in-frame clones and leaves some out. The sample shows approximately 200,000 clones, approximately 84% of them seen only once. Sequencing was performed on peripheral blood. These receptors were obtained from a man in his forties with active or convalescent COVID-19.

The CDR3: CASSYSGERNEKLFF. The CDR3 DNA sequence: TGTGCCAGCAGTTACTCCGGGGAGAGGAATGAAAAACTGTTTTTT. The chain is built from TRBV6-5 and TRBJ1-4; D gene ambiguous. Germline loops: CDR1 MNHEY, CDR2 SVGAGI. The length of the CDR3 is 15 residues. V shed 0 bases and J shed 5 bases, with 10 bases lying between them.

The rearrangement joins TRBV3-1 (or the pseudogene TRBV3-2) to TRBJ1-1; 9 nucleotides align to TRBD1. The CDR3 is 16 residues long. The germline V gene has CDR1 LGHDT and CDR2 YNNKEL (reference sequence). After removal of 6 bases from V and 0 bases from J, the junction contained 8 bases not matched to a gene. This CDR3 reads CASRPGTGRMNTEAFF. DNA of the CDR3: TGTGCCAGCAGACCGGGGACAGGGAGAATGAACACTGAAGCTTTCTTT.

The gene calls are TRBV27 and TRBJ1-1; TRBD1 agrees at 11 bases. The CDR3 is 16 amino acids. Trimming removed 5 bases from V and 4 bases from J; junction bases left unmatched: 9. Per germline, CDR1 MNHEY and CDR2 SMNVEV (reference sequence). The CDR3 here is CASSPRTGGWITEAFF. CDR3 bases: TGTGCCAGCAGTCCCCGGACAGGGGGCTGGATCACTGAAGCTTTCTTT.

The chain combines TRBV19 with TRBJ2-2, with a possible D match to TRBD1 (5 bases). V lost 0 bases and J 3 bases, leaving 11 bases between the germline ends. Germline CDR1 reads LNHDA; CDR2 reads SQIVND (reference sequence). CDR3 size: 16 residues. The CDR3 loop reads CASSIDRDADTGELFF. CDR3 DNA: TGTGCCAGTAGTATAGACAGGGATGCTGACACCGGGGAGCTGTTTTTT.

The rearrangement uses TRBV27 and TRBJ1-4; weak D call: TRBD1 (5 bases). The CDR3 consists of 16 residues. Germline V CDR1 and CDR2: MNHEY, SMNVEV (reference sequence). V was cut by 5 bases and J by 2 bases, with 15 bases left in between. CDR3 sequence reads: CASSEIAGDTNEKLFF. In DNA form, the CDR3 reads TGTGCCAGCAGTGAGATTGCGGGGGATACTAATGAAAAACTGTTTTTT.

The chain combines TRBV28 with TRBJ1-5; the match to TRBD1 covers 8 bases. Losses at the gene ends were 3 bases for V and 3 bases for J; bases not matched to a gene: 7. CDR1 is MDHEN, CDR2 SYDVKM, per germline. CDR3 length equals 16 residues. The chain's CDR3 is CASSFGTGFYNQPQHF. The CDR3 nucleotides are TGTGCCAGCAGTTTTGGGACAGGTTTTTACAATCAGCCCCAGCATTTT.

The V gene is TRBV6-1, the J gene TRBJ1-2, with 7 positions matching TRBD1. Germline CDR1 reads MNHNS; CDR2 reads SASEGT. Trimming took 3 bases from V and 4 from J; bases not matched to a gene: 5. The CDR3 consists of 14 residues. CDR3 DNA sequence: TGTGCCAGCAGTGATTCGACAGGGTCCTATGGCTACACCTTC. Translation: CASSDSTGSYGYTF.

The chain links TRBV19 to TRBJ1-1; the D gene is possibly TRBD1 (5 bases). Germline V gene sequence: CDR1 LNHDA, CDR2 SQIVND (reference sequence). Deletions cut 3 bases from V and 5 bases from J, with 22 bases between. The CDR3 sequence is 17 residues long. CDR3 protein: CASSIPIGGGRRTEAFF. The CDR3 DNA reads as TGTGCCAGTAGTATTCCAATTGGTGGGGGGAGGAGGACTGAAGCTTTCTTT.

This clone showed up just once. The CDR3 is CASSPQGVGNQPQHF. The CDR3, as DNA: TGTGCCAGCAGTCCGCAGGGGGTAGGCAATCAGCCCCAGCATTTT. V gene TRBV28 combines with J gene TRBJ1-5, with 7 bases matching TRBD1. Germline lookup yields CDR1 MDHEN and CDR2 SYDVKM. This CDR3 region has 15 residues. The V and J ends lost 5 bases and 2 bases, in that order; junction bases with no gene match: 6.

This chain uses TRBV5-4 with TRBJ2-3; TRBD2 aligns across 13 bases. Germline CDR1 reads SGHNT; CDR2 reads YYREEE (reference sequence). Trimming at V came to 3 bases and at J to 2 bases, leaving 6 bases not matched to a gene. The CDR3 sequence is 17 residues long. In DNA, the CDR3 is TGTGCCAGCAGCTCCGGACTAGCGGGAGCCCACACAGATACGCAGTATTTT. Encoded protein: CASSSGLAGAHTDTQYF.

The genes are TRBV7-2 and TRBJ1-3; D possibly corresponds to TRBD1 (6 bases). The V gene lost 4 bases and the J gene lost 3 bases, with 13 bases spanning the gap. Germline V gives CDR1 SGHTA, CDR2 FQGNSA. This CDR3 is 15 amino acids long. CDR3 region: CASSYDRRGGNTIYF. CDR3 nucleotide sequence: TGTGCCAGCAGCTACGACAGGCGAGGTGGAAACACCATATATTTT.

The chain employs TRBV18 and TRBJ2-7; D unclear. Trimming pared 6 bases from V and 0 bases from J, leaving 6 bases between. Germline CDR1 is KGHSH and CDR2 is LQKENI. This CDR3 contains 12 residues. The CDR3 loop reads CASSPSSYEQYF. In nucleotides, the CDR3 is TGTGCCAGCTCGCCTAGCTCCTACGAGCAGTACTTC.

CDR3 sequence (DNA): TGTGCCAGCAGTTTAGCCGGGGGGACCACCGGGGAGCTGTTTTTT. Translating it yields CASSLAGGTTGELFF. The rearrangement links TRBV27 to TRBJ2-2; TRBD2 matches at 7 bases. The trim removed 2 bases at V and 4 bases at J, leaving 4 bases unmatched. The CDR3 contains 15 residues. Germline V gene lookup returns CDR1 MNHEY and CDR2 SMNVEV (reference sequence).

This clone appeared a single time. The chain has TRBV27 and TRBJ1-6; D call uncertain. The CDR3 has 15 amino acids. CDR1 and CDR2 from the germline V gene are MNHEY and SMNVEV (reference sequence). Trimming pared 0 bases from V and 2 bases from J, leaving 5 bases between. CDR3 residues: CASSLSRPYNSPLHF. Written as DNA, the CDR3 is TGTGCCAGCAGTTTATCCAGGCCCTATAATTCACCCCTCCACTTT.

This clone has a single count. J is TRBJ2-7 and V is TRBV2, with 8 bases identical to TRBD1. The CDR3 length is 13 residues. Germline CDR1 and CDR2: SNHLY and FYNNEI. Unmatched junction bases numbered 7, after V lost 6 bases and J lost 6 bases. CDR3 amino acids: CASRLTGESEQYF. CDR3 nucleotide sequence: TGTGCCAGCAGACTGACAGGGGAGAGCGAGCAGTACTTC.

With respect to this clone: The same CDR3 can be traced to other DNA sequences in this sample. This chain uses TRBV9 with TRBJ2-3; D is undetermined. CDR1 is SGDLS, CDR2 YYNGEE, per germline. The CDR3 covers 14 residues. The germline V and J ends were trimmed by 2 bases and 0 bases, with 7 bases remaining between them. In nucleotides, the CDR3 is TGTGCCAGCAGCGTCACGAGTAGCACAGATACGCAGTATTTT. As protein: CASSVTSSTDTQYF.

The chain employs TRBV5-4 and TRBJ1-3, with 7 bases matching TRBD1. The CDR3 contains 19 residues. The ends lost 1 base at V and 0 bases at J; junction bases unmatched: 13. Per germline, CDR1 SGHNT and CDR2 YYREEE (reference sequence). The CDR3 spells CASSLSPGQFFTSGNTIYF. The CDR3 DNA is TGTGCCAGCAGCTTGTCCCCGGGACAGTTTTTCACCTCTGGAAACACCATATATTTT.

This clone was seen just once. The J gene is TRBJ1-2, the V gene TRBV28; D is unresolved. This CDR3 region has 12 residues. Germline lookup yields CDR1 MDHEN and CDR2 SYDVKM. Trimming took off 3 bases at V and 9 bases at J, with 11 bases between the two ends. For the CDR3, the DNA is TGTGCCAGCAGTTTTGGGCAGGCTCGCTACACCTTC. Protein: CASSFGQARYTF.

The chain uses TRBV3-1 (or the pseudogene TRBV3-2) and TRBJ1-2, with D possibly being TRBD1 (6 bases). This CDR3 is built from 14 residues. Trimming removed 2 bases at V and 4 bases at J, with 11 bases between. Germline CDR1 reads LGHDT; CDR2 reads YNNKEL (reference sequence). CDR3 in amino acids: CASSQPGQSYGYTF. The DNA for the CDR3 is TGTGCCAGCAGCCAACCAGGACAGAGCTATGGCTACACCTTC.

The V and J genes are TRBV27 and TRBJ2-7, with TRBD1 matching over 7 bases. V shed 0 bases and J 3 bases; nucleotides not matched to a gene: 5. CDR3 length: 15 residues. The V gene's germline CDR1 is MNHEY and CDR2 SMNVEV (reference sequence). The CDR3 spells CASSLSGQGDYEQYF. CDR3 DNA: TGTGCCAGCAGTTTATCAGGGCAGGGGGACTACGAGCAGTACTTC.

The chain employs TRBV19 and TRBJ1-2; 7 nucleotides agree with TRBD1. CDR3 length: 14 residues. V lost 5 bases, J lost 7 bases, and 10 bases stayed unmatched. Germline V gene data show CDR1 as LNHDA and CDR2 as SQIVND (reference sequence). The DNA for the CDR3 is TGTGCCAGTAGTGCCCTCACAGGGGTGGGTGGCTACACCTTC. Its protein product is CASSALTGVGGYTF.

The chain recombines TRBV5-5 with TRBJ2-3, with TRBD1 matching over 8 bases. V lost 2 bases, J lost 4 bases, and 6 bases stayed unmatched. The CDR3 loop spans 15 amino acids. The germline V gene encodes CDR1 SGHKS and CDR2 YYEKEE (reference sequence). CDR3 sequence reads: CASSFQGASSDTQYF. CDR3 nucleotide sequence: TGTGCCAGCAGCTTTCAGGGGGCTAGTTCAGATACGCAGTATTTT.

The chain employs TRBV29-1 and TRBJ1-1; 9 bases agree with TRBD1. This CDR3 contains 16 residues. V shed 5 bases, J shed 4 bases, and the junction held 14 bases outside the gene matches. Germline-derived CDR1 and CDR2 are SQVTM and ANQGSEA. The CDR3 DNA reads as TGCAGCGTTCCAAGGACAGGGGAATGTCTGAGCACTGAAGCTTTCTTT. It yields the protein CSVPRTGECLSTEAFF.

This rearrangement joins TRBV4-2 to TRBJ2-5, with a tentative D call TRBD2 (5 bases). Trimming pared 5 bases from V and 4 bases from J, leaving 5 bases between. The CDR3 spans 11 residues. Germline V lookup: CDR1 LGHNA, CDR2 YNFKEQ. Here the CDR3 DNA reads TGTGCCAGCAGCGAGGGAGAGACCCAGTACTTC. It codes for CASSEGETQYF.

The CDR3 nucleotides read TGTGCCAGCAGTTTACTCGACAGTACGAACTCCTATAATTCACCCCTCCACTTT. Its translation: CASSLLDSTNSYNSPLHF. The V and J genes are TRBV28 and TRBJ1-6; perhaps TRBD1 as D (5 bases). Germline CDR1 and CDR2: MDHEN and SYDVKM. The CDR3 sequence is 18 residues long. Deletions cut 2 bases from V and 0 bases from J, with 14 bases between. Drawing the rest from reference TRBV28 and TRBJ1-6, the complete variable domain is DVKVTQSSRYLVKRTGEKVFLECVQDMDHENMFWYRQDPGLGLRLIYFSYDVKMKEKGDIPEGYSVSREKKERFSLILESASTNQTSMYLCASSLLDSTNSYNSPLHFGNGTRLTVT.

The gene calls are TRBV28 and TRBJ1-1, with TRBD1 matching over 10 bases. The junction had 7 bases not matched to a gene; V was cut back by 3 bases and J by 6 bases. CDR1 MDHEN and CDR2 SYDVKM come from the germline V gene. The CDR3 is 15 amino acids. The CDR3 here is CASSLGGTGVPEAFF. The CDR3 nucleotides are TGTGCCAGCAGTTTGGGGGGGACAGGGGTGCCTGAAGCTTTCTTT.

The chain has TRBV13 and TRBJ1-1, with a tentative D call TRBD1 (6 bases). Trimming removed 6 bases from V and 4 bases from J, with 15 bases in between. The CDR3 loop spans 14 amino acids. In germline, CDR1 is PRHDT, CDR2 FYEKMQ (reference sequence). The CDR3 DNA reads TGTGCCAGCAGGTCGAACAGGGAAGGCACTGAAGCTTTCTTT. Its translation: CASRSNREGTEAFF.

This sequence joins TRBV7-3 and TRBJ2-6; 7 bases are a match to TRBD2. Germline V gene sequence: CDR1 SGHTA, CDR2 FQGTGA. The trim removed 5 bases at V and 3 bases at J, leaving 7 bases unmatched. The CDR3 runs to 16 residues. The CDR3 loop reads CASSPHGGFGANVLTF. CDR3 DNA sequence: TGTGCCAGCAGCCCCCACGGGGGGTTTGGGGCCAACGTCCTGACTTTC. Full variable domain (missing parts from reference TRBV7-3 and TRBJ2-6): GAGVSQTPSNKVTEKGKYVELRCDPISGHTALYWYRQSLGQGPEFLIYFQGTGAADDSGLPNDRFFAVRPEGSVSTLKIQRTERGDSAVYLCASSPHGGFGANVLTFGAGSRLTVL.